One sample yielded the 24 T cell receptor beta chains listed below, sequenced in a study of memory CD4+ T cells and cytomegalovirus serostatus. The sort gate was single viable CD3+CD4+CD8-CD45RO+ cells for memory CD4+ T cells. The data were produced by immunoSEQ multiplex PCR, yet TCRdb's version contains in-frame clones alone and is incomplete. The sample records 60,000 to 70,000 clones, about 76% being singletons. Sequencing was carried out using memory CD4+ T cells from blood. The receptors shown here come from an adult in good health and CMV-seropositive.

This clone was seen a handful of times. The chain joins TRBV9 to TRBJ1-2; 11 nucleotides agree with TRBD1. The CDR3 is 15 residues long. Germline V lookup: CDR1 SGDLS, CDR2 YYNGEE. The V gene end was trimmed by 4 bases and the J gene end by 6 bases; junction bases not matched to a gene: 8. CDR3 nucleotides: TGTGCCAGCAGCCCTGGGACAGGGGGATGGAATGGCTACACCTTC. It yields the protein CASSPGTGGWNGYTF. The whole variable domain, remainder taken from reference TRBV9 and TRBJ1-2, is DSGVTQTPKHLITATGQRVTLRCSPRSGDLSVYWYQQSLDQGLQFLIQYYNGEERAKGNILERFSAQQFPDLHSELNLSSLELGDSALYFCASSPGTGGWNGYTFGSGTRLTVV.

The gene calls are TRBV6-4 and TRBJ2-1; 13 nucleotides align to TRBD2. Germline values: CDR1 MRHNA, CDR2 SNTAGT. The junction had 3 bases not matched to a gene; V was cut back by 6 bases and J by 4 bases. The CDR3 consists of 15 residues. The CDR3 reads CASSVLAGGYNEQFF. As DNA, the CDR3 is TGTGCCAGCAGCGTACTAGCGGGAGGGTACAATGAGCAGTTCTTC.

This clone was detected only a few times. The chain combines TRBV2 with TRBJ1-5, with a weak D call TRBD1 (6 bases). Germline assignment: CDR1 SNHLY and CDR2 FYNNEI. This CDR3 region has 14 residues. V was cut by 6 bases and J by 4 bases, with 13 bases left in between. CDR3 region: CASSTGLVNQPQHF. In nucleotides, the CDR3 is TGTGCCAGCAGCACAGGGTTGGTGAATCAGCCCCAGCATTTT. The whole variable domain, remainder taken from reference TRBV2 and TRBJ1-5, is EPEVTQTPSHQVTQMGQEVILRCVPISNHLYFYWYRQILGQKVEFLVSFYNNEISEKSEIFDDQFSVERPDGSNFTLKIRSTKLEDSAMYFCASSTGLVNQPQHFGDGTRLSIL.

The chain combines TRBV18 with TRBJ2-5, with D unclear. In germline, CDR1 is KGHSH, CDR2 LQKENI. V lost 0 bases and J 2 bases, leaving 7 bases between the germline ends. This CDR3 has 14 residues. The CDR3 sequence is CASSPPVDQETQYF. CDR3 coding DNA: TGTGCCAGCTCACCACCGGTAGATCAAGAGACCCAGTACTTC.

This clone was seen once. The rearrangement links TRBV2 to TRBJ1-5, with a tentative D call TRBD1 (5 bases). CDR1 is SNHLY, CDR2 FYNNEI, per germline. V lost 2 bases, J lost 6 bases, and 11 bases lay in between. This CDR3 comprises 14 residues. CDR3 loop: CASSESRGGQPQHF. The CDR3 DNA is TGTGCCAGCAGTGAATCTAGGGGTGGTCAGCCCCAGCATTTT.

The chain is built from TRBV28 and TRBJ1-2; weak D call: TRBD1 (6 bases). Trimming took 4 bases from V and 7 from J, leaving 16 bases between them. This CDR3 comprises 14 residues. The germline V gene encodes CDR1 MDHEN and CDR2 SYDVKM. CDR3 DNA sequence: TGTGCCAGCAGTTCCTCTGGCAGGGGTGGTGGCTACACCTTC. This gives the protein CASSSSGRGGGYTF.

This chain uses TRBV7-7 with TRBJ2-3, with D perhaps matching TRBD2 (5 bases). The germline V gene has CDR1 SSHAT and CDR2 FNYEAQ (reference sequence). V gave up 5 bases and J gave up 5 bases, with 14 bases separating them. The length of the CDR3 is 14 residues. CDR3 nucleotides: TGTGCCAGCAGCCCGTCGGGATTCTTAGATACGCAGTATTTT. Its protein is CASSPSGFLDTQYF.

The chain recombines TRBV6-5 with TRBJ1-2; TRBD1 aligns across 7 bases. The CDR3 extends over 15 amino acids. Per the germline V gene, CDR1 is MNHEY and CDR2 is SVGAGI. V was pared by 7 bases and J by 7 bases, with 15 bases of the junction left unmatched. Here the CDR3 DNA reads TGTGCCAGCAAGACCACAGGGGAACTCGCCGTTGGCTACACCTTC. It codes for CASKTTGELAVGYTF.

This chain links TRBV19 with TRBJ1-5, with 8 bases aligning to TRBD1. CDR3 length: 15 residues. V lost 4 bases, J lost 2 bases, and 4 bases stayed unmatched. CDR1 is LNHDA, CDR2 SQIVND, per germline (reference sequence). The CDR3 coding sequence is TGTGCCAGTAGTAGTTCGACAGGGGGCAATCAGCCCCAGCATTTT. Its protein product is CASSSSTGGNQPQHF.

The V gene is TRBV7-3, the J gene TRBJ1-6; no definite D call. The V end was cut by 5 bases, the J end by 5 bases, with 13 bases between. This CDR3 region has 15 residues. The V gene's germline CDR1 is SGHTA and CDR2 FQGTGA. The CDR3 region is CASSRIGGNNSPLHF. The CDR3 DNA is TGTGCCAGCAGCCGAATCGGAGGGAATAATTCACCCCTCCACTTT.

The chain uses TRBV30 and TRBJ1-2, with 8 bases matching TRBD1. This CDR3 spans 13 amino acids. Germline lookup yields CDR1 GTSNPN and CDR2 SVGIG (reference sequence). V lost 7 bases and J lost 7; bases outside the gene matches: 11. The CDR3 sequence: CAFTPGGAGGYTF. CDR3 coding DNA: TGTGCCTTTACCCCAGGGGGCGCGGGTGGCTACACCTTC.

DNA of the CDR3: TGTGCCAGCAGTGAATCCCGCAGGGGTGAAGCTTTCTTT. Translated: CASSESRRGEAFF. The gene calls are TRBV2 and TRBJ1-1; D may be TRBD1 (6 bases). This CDR3 contains 13 residues. Germline V gives CDR1 SNHLY, CDR2 FYNNEI. V lost 2 bases to trimming and J lost 7 bases, with 11 bases between them.

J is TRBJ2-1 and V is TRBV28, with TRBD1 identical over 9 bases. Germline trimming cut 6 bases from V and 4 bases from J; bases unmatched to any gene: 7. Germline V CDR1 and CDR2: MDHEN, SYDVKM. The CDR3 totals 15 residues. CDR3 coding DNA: TGTGCCAGCAGACCACAGGGGGCCCTATACAATGAGCAGTTCTTC. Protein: CASRPQGALYNEQFF.

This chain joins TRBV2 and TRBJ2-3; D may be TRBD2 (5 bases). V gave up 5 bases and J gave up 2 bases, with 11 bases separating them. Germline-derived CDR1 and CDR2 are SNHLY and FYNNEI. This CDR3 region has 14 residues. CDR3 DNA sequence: TGTGCCAGCAGTACTAGTTCTTTCACAGATACGCAGTATTTT. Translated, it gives CASSTSSFTDTQYF.

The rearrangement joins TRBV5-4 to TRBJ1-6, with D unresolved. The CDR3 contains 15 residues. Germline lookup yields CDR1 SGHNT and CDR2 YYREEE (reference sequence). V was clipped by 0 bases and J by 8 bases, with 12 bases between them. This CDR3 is CASSLVGLVDSPLHF. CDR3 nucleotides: TGTGCCAGCAGCTTGGTCGGGCTAGTGGATTCACCCCTCCACTTT.

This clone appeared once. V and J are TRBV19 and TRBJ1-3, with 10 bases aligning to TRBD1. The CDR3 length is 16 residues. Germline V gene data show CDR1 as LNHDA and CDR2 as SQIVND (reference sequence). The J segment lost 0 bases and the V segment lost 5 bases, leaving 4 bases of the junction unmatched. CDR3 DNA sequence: TGTGCCAGTAGTCGGACAGGGGGATTCTCTGGAAACACCATATATTTT. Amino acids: CASSRTGGFSGNTIYF.

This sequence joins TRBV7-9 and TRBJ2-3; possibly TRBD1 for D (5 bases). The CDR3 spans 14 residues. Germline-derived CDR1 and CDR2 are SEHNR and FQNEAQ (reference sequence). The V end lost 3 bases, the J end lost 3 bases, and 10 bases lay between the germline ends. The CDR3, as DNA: TGTGCCAGCAGCTTGGCCGACAGTACAGATACGCAGTATTTT. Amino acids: CASSLADSTDTQYF. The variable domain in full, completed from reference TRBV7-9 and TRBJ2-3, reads DTGVSQNPRHKITKRGQNVTFRCDPISEHNRLYWYRQTLGQGPEFLTYFQNEAQLEKSRLLSDRFSAERPKGSFSTLEIQRTEQGDSAMYLCASSLADSTDTQYFGPGTRLTVL.

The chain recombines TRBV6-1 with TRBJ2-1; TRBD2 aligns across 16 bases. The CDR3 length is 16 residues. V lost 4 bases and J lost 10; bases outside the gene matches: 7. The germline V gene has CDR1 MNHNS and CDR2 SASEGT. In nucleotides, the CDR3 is TGTGCCAGCAGTGCGGGACTAGCGGGGGGGACAAGGGAGCAGTTCTTC. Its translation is CASSAGLAGGTREQFF.

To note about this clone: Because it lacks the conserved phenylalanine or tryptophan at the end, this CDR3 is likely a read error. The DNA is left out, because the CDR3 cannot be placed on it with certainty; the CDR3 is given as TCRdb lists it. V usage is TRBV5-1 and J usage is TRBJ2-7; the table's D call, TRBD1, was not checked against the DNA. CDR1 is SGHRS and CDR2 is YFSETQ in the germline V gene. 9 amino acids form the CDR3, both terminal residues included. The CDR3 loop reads CASSGDTQI.

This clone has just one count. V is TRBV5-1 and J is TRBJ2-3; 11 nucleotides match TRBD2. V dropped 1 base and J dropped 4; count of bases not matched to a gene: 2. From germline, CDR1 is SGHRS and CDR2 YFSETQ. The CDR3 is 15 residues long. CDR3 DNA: TGCGCCAGCAGCTTGTTAGCGGGAGGGGCAGATACGCAGTATTTT. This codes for CASSLLAGGADTQYF.

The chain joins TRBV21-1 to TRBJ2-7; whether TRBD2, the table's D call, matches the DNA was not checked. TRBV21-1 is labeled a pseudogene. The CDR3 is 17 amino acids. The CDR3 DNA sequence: TGTGCCAGCAGCAAAGCTTTCCGGTCCGCCCCAACCTACGAGCAGTACTTC. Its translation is CASSKAFRSAPTYEQYF.

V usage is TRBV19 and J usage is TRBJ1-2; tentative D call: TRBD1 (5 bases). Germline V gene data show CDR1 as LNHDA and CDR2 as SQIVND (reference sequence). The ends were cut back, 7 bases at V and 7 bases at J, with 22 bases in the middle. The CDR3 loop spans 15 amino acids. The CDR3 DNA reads TGTGCCAGTAACTCCCCCGGAAAAGGGGAAGCTGGCTACACCTTC. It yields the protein CASNSPGKGEAGYTF.

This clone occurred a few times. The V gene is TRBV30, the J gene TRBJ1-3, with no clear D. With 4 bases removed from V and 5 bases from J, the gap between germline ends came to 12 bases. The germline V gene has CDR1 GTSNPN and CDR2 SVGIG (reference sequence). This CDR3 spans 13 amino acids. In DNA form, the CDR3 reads TGTGCCTGGAATGACCCGCGGAGAAACACCATATATTTT. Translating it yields CAWNDPRRNTIYF.

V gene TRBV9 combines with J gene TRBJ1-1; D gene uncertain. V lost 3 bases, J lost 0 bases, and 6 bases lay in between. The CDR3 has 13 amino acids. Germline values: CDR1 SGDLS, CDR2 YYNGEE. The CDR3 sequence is CASSDRMNTEAFF. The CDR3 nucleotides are TGTGCCAGCAGCGACCGAATGAACACTGAAGCTTTCTTT.